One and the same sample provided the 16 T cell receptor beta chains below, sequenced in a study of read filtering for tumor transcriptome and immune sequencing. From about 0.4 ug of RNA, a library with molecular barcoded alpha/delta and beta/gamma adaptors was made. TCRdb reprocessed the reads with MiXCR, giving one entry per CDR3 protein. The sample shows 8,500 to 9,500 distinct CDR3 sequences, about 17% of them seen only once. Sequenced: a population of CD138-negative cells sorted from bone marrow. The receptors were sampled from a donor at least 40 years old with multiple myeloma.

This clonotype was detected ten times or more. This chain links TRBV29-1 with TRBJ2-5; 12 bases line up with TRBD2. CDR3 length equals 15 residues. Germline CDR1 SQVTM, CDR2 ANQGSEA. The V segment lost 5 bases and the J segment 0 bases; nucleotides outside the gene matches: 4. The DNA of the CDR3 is TGCAGCGTTTCAGGACTAGCGGGACACCAAGAGACCCAGTACTTC. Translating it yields CSVSGLAGHQETQYF.

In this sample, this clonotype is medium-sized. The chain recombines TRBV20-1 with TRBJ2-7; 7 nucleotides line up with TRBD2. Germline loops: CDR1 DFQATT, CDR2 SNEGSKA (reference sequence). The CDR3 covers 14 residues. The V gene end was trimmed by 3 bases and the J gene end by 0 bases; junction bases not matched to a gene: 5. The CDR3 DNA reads TGCAGTGCTAGCGCTAGCGGTAGCTCCTACGAGCAGTACTTC. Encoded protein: CSASASGSSYEQYF.

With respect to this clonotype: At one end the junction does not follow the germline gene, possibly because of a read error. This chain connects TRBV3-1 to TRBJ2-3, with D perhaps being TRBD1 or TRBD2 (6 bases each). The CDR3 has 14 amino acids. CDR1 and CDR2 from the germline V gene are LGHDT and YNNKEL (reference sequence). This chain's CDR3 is CASSLDTGADTQYF. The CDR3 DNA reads TGTGCCAGCAGCCTAGATACGGGGGCGGATACGCAGTATTTC.

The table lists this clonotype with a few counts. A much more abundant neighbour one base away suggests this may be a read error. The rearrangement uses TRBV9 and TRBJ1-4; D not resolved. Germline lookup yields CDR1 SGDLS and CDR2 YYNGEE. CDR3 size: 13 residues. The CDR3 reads CASSRVRGGKLVF. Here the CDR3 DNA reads TGTGCCAGCAGCCGGGTTCGAGGCGGAAAACTGGTTTTT.

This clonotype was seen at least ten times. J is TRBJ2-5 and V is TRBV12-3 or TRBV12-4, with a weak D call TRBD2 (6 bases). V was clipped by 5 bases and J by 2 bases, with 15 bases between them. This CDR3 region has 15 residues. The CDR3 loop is CASSGLFGTQETQYF. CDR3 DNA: TGTGCCAGCAGTGGACTATTCGGCACACAAGAGACCCAGTACTTC.

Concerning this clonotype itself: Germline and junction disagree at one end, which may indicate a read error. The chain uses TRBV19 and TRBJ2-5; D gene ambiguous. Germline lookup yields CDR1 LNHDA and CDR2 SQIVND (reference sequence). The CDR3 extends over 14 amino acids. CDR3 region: CASSDVDVQDTQYF. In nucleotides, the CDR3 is TGTGCCAGTAGCGACGTGGACGTTCAAGACACCCAGTACTTC.

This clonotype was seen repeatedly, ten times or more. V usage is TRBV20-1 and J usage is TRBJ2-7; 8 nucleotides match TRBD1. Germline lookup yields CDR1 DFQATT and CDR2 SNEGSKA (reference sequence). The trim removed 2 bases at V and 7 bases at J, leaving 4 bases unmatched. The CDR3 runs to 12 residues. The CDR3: CSARTGGGEQYF. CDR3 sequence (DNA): TGCAGTGCTAGAACAGGGGGTGGAGAGCAGTACTTC.

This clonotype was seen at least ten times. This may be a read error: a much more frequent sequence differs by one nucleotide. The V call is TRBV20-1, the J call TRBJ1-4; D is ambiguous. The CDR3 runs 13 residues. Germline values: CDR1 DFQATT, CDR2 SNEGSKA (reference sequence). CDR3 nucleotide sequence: TGCAGTGCTAGTCCCAGCATTAATGAAGAACTGTTTTTT. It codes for CSASPSINEELFF.

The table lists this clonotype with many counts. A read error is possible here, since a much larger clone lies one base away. The CDR3 reads CSAELIHNGQFF. The CDR3, as DNA: TGCAGTGCGGAGCTCATCCACAATGGGCAGTTCTTC. The chain employs TRBV20-1 and TRBJ2-1; D not resolved. The CDR3 is made up of 12 amino acids. Germline V gives CDR1 DFQATT, CDR2 SNEGSKA (reference sequence).

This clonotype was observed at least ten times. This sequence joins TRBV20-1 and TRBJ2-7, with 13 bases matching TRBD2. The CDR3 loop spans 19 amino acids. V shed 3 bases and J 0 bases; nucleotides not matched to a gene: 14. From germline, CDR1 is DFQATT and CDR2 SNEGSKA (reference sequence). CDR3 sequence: CSASGAPTSGGPSSYEQYF. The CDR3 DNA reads TGCAGTGCTAGTGGGGCCCCGACTAGCGGGGGGCCCTCCTCCTACGAGCAGTACTTC.

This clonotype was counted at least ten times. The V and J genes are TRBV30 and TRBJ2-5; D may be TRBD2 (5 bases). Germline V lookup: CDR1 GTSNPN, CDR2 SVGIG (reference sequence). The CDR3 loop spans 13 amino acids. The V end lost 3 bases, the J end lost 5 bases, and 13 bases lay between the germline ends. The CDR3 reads CAWRDLAQETQYF. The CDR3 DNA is TGTGCCTGGAGGGACCTAGCTCAGGAGACCCAGTACTTC.

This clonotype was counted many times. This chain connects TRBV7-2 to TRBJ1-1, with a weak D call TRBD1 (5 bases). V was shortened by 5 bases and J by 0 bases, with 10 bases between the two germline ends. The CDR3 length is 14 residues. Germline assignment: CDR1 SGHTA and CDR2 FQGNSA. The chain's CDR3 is CASSPRGVNTEAFF. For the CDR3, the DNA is TGTGCCAGCAGCCCACGAGGGGTGAACACTGAAGCTTTCTTT.

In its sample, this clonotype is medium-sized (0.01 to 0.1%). The CDR3 coding sequence is TGTGCCTGGAGTGGTCGTCCAGGGAACTATGGCTACACCTTC. It specifies CAWSGRPGNYGYTF. The J gene is TRBJ1-2, the V gene TRBV30; possible D gene TRBD1, 5 bases. Germline loops: CDR1 GTSNPN, CDR2 SVGIG (reference sequence). The CDR3 consists of 14 residues. V was shortened by 1 base and J by 2 bases, with 11 bases between the two germline ends.

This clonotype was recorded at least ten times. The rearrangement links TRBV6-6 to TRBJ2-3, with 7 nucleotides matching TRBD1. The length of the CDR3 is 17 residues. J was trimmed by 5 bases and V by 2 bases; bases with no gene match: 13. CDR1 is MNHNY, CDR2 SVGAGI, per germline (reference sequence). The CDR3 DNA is TGTGCCAGCAGTTACCCCGATTTGAGGGGGCGAGTAGATACGCAGTATTTT. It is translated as CASSYPDLRGRVDTQYF.

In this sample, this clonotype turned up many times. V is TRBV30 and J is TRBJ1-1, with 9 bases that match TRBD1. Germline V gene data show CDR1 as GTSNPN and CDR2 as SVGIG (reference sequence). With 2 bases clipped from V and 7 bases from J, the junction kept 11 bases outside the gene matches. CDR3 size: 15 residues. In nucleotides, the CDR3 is TGTGCCTGGAGTCTACGGACAGGGGCAGGTGGTGAAGCTTTCTTT. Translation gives CAWSLRTGAGGEAFF.

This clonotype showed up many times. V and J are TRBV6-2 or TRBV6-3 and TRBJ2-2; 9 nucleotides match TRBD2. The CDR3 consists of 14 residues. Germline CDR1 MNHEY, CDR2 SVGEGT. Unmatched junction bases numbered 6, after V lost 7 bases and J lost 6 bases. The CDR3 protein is CASNPLAGAGELFF. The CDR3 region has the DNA TGTGCCAGCAATCCCTTAGCGGGAGCCGGGGAGCTGTTTTTT.